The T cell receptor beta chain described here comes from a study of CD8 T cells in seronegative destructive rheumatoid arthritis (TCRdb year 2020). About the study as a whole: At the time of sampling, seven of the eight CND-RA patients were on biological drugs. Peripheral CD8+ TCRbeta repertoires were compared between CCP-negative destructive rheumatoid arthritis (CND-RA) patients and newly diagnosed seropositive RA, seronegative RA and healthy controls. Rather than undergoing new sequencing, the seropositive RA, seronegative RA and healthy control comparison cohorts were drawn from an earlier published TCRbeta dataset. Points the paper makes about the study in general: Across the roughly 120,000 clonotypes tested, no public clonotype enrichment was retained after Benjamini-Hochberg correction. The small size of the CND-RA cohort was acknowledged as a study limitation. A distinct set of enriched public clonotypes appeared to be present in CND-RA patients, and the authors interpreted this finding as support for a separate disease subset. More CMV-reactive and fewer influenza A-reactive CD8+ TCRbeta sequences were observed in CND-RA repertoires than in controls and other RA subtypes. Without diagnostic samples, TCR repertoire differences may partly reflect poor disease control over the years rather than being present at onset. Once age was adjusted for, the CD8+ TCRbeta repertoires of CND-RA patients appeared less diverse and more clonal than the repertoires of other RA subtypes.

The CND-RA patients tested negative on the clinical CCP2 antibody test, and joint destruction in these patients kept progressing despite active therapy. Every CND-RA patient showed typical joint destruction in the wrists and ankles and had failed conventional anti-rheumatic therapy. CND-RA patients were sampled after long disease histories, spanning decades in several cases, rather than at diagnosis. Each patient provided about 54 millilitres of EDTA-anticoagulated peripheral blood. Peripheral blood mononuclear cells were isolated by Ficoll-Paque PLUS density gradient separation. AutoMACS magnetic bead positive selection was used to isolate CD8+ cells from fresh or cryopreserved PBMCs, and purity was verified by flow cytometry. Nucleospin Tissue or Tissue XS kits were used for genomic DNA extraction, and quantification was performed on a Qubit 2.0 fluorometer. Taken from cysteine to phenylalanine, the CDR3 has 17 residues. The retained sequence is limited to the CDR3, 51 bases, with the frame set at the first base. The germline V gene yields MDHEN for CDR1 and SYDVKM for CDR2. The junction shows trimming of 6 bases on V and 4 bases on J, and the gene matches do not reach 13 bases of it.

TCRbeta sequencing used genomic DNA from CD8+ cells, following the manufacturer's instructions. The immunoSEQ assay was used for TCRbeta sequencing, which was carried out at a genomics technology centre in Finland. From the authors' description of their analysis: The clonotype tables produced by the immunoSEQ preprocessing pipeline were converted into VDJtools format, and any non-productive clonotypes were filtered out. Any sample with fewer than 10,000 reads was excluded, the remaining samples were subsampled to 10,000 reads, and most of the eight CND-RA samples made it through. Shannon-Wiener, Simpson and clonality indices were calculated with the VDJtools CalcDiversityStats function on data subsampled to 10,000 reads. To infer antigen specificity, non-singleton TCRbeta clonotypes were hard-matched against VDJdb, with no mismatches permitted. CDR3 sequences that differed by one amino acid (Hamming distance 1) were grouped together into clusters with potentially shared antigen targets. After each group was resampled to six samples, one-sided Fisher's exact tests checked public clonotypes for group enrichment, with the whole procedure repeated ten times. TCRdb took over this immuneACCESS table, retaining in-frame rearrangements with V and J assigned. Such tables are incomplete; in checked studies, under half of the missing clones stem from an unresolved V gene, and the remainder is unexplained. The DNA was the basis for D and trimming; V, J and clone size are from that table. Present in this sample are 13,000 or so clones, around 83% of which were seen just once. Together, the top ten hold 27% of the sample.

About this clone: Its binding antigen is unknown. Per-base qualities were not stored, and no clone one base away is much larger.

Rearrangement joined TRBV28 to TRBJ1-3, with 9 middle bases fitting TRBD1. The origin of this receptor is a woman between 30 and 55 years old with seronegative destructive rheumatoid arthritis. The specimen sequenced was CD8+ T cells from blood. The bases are TGTGCCAGCAGCTCCGGGACAGGGAACGGAGGAGGAAACACCATATATTTT. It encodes CASSSGTGNGGGNTIYF.